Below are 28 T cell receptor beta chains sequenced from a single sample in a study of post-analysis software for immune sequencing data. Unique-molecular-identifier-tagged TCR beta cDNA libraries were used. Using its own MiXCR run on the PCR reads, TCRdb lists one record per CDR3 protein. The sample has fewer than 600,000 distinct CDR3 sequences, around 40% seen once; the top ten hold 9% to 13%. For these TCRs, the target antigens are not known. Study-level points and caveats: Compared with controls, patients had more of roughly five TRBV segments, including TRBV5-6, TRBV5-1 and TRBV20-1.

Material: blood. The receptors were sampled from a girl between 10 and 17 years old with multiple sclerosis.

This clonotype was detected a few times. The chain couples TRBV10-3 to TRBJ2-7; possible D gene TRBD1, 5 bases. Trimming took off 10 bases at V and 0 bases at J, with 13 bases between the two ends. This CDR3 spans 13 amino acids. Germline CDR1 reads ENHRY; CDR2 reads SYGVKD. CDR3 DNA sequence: TGTGCCACCCTAGGGGATAGCTCCTACGAGCAGTACTTC. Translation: CATLGDSSYEQYF.

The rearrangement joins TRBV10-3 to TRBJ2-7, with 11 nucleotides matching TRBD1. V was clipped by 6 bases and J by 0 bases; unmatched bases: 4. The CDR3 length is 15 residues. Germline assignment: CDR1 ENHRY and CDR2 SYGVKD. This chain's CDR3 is CAISGGTGGSYEQYF. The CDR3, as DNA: TGTGCCATCAGCGGGGGGACAGGGGGCTCCTACGAGCAGTACTTC.

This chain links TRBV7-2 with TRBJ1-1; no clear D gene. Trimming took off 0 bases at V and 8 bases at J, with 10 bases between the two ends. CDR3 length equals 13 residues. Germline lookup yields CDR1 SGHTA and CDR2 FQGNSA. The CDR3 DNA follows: TGTGCCAGCAGCTTAGCTAACGTGGGCGAAGCTTTCTTT. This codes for CASSLANVGEAFF. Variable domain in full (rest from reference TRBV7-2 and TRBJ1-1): GAGVSQSPSNKVTEKGKDVELRCDPISGHTALYWYRQSLGQGLEFLIYFQGNSAPDKSGLPSDRFSAERTGGSVSTLTIQRTQQEDSAVYLCASSLANVGEAFFGQGTRLTVV.

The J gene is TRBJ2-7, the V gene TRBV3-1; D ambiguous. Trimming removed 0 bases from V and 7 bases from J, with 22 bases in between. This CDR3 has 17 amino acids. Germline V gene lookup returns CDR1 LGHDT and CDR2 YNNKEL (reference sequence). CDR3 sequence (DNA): TGTGCCAGCAGCCAAGATGCGTCAGGAGACCTCTTTTGGGAGCAGTACTTC. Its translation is CASSQDASGDLFWEQYF.

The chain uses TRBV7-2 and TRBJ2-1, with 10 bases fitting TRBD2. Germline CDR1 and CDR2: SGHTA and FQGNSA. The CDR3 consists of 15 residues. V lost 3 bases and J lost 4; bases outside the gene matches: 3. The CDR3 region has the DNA TGTGCCAGCAGCTTTGGACTAGCGGAATACAATGAGCAGTTCTTC. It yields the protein CASSFGLAEYNEQFF.

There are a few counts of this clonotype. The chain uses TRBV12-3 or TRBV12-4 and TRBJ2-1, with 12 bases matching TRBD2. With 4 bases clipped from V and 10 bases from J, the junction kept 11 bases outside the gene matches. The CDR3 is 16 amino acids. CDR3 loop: CASSSYGLAGSGEQFF. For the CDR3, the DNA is TGTGCCAGCAGTTCCTACGGACTAGCGGGATCGGGCGAGCAGTTCTTC.

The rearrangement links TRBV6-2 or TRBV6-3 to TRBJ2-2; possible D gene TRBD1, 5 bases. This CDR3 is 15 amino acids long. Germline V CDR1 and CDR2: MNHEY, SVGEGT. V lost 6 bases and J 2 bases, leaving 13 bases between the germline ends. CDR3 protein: CASRGYQGNTGELFF. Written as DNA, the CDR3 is TGTGCCAGCAGGGGGTATCAGGGAAACACCGGGGAGCTGTTTTTT.

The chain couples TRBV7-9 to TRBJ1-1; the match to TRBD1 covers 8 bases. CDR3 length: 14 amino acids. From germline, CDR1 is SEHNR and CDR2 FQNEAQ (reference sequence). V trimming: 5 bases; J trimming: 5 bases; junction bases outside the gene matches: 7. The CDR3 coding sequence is TGTGCCAGCAGCAAAACAGGGGGGAAGACTGAAGCTTTCTTT. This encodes CASSKTGGKTEAFF.

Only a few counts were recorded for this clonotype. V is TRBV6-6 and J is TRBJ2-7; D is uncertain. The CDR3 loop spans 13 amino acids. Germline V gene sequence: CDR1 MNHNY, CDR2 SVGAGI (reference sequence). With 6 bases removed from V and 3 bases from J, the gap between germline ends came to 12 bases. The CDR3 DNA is TGTGCCAGCAGACCCCTCGACGGCTACGAGCAGTACTTC. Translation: CASRPLDGYEQYF.

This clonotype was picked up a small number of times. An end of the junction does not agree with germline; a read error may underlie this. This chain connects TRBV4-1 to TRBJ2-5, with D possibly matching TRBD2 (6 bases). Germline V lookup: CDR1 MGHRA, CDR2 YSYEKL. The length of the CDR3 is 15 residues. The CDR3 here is CASSQAGEQEETQYF. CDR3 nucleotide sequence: TGCGCCAGCAGTCAAGCGGGTGAGCAGGAAGAGACCCAGTACTTC.

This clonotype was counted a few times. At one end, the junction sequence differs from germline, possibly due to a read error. CDR3 bases: TGTGCCAGCAGGTTGGGGTTAACCTACGAGCAGTACTTT. Translating gives CASRLGLTYEQYF. This chain joins TRBV12-3 or TRBV12-4 and TRBJ2-7, with D unclear. This CDR3 is 13 amino acids long.

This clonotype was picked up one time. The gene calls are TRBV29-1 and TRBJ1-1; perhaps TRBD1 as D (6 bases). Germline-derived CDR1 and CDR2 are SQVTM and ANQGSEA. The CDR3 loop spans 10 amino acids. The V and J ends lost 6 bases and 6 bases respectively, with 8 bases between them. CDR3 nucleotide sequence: TGCAGCGTCAGGGGATCTGAAGCTTTCTTT. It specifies CSVRGSEAFF. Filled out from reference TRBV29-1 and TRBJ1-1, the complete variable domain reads SAVISQKPSRDICQRGTSLTIQCQVDSQVTMMFWYRQQPGQSLTLIATANQGSEATYESGFVIDKFPISRPNLTFSTLTVSNMSPEDSSIYLCSVRGSEAFFGQGTRLTVV.

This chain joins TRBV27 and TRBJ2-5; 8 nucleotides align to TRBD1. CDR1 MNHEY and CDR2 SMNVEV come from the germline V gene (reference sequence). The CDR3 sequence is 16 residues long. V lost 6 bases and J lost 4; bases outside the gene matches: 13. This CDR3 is CASSQRTGTKRETQYF. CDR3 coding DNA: TGTGCCAGCAGCCAGAGGACAGGGACGAAGAGAGAGACCCAGTACTTC.

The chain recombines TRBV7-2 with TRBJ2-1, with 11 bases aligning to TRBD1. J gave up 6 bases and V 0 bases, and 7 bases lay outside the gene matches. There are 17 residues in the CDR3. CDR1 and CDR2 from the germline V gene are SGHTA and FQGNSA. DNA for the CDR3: TGTGCCAGCAGCTTAGCGAAGGGAGGGACAGGGGGCAATGAGCAGTTCTTC. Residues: CASSLAKGGTGGNEQFF.

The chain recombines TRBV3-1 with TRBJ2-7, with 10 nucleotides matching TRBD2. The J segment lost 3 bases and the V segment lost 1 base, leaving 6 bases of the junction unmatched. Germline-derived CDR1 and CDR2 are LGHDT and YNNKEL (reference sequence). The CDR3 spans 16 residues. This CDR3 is CASSQVASGRVYEQYF. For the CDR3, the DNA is TGTGCCAGCAGCCAAGTAGCTAGCGGGAGAGTCTACGAGCAGTACTTC.

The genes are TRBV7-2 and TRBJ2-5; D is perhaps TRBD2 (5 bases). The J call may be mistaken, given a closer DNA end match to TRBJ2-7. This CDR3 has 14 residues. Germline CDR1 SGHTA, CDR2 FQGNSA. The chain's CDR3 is CASSLWTGSYEQYF. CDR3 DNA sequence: TGTGCCAGCAGTCTTTGGACGGGATCCTACGAGCAGTACTTC.

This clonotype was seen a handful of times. The CDR3 nucleotides read TGTGCCAGCAAGGCAGGGTCGGATCACAGTACGCAGTATTTT. This encodes CASKAGSDHSTQYF. The rearrangement links TRBV28 to TRBJ2-3; the D gene is possibly TRBD1 (5 bases). This CDR3 contains 14 residues. Germline V gene sequence: CDR1 MDHEN, CDR2 SYDVKM. Trimming took off 7 bases at V and 8 bases at J, with 19 bases between the two ends. Looking up the rest from reference TRBV28 and TRBJ2-3 gives the full variable domain: DVKVTQSSRYLVKRTGEKVFLECVQDMDHENMFWYRQDPGLGLRLIYFSYDVKMKEKGDIPEGYSVSREKKERFSLILESASTNQTSMYLCASKAGSDHSTQYFGPGTRLTVL.

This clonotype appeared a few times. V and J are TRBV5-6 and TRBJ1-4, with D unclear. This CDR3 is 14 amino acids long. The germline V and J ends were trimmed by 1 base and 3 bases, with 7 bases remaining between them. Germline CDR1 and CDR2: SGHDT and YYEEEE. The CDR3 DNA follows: TGTGCCAGCAGCTTGAACGGACCTAATGAAAAACTGTTTTTT. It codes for CASSLNGPNEKLFF.

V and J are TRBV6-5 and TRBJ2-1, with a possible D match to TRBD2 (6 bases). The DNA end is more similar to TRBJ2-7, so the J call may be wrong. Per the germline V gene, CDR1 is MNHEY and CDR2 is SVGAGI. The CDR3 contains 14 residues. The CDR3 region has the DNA TGTGCCAGCAGCCGGACTGGCGGGGCCTACGAGCAGTACTTC. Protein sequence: CASSRTGGAYEQYF.

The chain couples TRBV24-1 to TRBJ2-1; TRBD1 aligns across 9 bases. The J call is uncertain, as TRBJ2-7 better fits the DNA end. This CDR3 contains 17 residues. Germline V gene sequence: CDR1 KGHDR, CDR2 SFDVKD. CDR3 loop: CATSDPTGQGTPYEQYF. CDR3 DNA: TGTGCCACCAGTGATCCCACAGGACAGGGGACTCCATACGAGCAGTACTTC.

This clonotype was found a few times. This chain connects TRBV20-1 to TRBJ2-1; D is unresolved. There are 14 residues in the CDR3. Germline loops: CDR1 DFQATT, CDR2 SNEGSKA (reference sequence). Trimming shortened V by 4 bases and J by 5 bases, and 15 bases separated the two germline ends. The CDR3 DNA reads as TGCAGTGCTATTTCACAATTCCTAAACAATGAGCAGTTCTTC. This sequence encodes CSAISQFLNNEQFF.

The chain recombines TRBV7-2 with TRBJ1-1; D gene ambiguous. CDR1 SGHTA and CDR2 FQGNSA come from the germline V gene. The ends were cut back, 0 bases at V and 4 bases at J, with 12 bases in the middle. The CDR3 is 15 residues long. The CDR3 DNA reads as TGTGCCAGCAGCTTAGCAACTGGGGTTTTCACTGAAGCTTTCTTT. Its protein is CASSLATGVFTEAFF.

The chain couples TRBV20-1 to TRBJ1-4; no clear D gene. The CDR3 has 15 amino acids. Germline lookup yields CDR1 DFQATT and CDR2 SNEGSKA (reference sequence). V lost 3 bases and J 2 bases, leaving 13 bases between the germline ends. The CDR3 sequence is CSARAGSGTNEKLFF. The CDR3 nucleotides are TGCAGTGCTAGGGCGGGAAGCGGGACTAATGAAAAACTGTTTTTT.

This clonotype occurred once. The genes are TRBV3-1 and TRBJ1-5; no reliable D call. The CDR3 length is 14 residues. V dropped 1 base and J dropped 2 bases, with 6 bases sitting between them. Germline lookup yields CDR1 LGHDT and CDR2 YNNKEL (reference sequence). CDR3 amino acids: CASSQARGNQPQHF. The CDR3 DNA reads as TGTGCCAGCAGCCAAGCGAGGGGCAATCAGCCCCAGCATTTT.

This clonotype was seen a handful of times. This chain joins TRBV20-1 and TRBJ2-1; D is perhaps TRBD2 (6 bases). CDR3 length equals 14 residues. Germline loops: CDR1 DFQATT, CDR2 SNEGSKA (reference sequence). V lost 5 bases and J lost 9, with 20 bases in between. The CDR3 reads CSAPWGALGGEQFF. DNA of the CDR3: TGCAGTGCTCCCTGGGGAGCGCTGGGGGGTGAGCAGTTCTTC.

The CDR3 DNA is TGTGCCAGCAGTTTTGACACCTACGAGCAGTACTTC. Translation gives CASSFDTYEQYF. This rearrangement joins TRBV28 to TRBJ2-5, with D uncertain. The J call is uncertain, as TRBJ2-7 better fits the DNA end. Germline V gives CDR1 MDHEN, CDR2 SYDVKM. This CDR3 has 12 residues.

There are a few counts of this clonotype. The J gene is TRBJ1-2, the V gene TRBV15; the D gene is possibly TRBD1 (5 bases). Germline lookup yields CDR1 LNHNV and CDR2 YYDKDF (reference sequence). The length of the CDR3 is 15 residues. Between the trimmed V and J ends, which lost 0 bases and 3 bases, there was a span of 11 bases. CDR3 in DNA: TGTGCCACCAGCAGAGATCCCAGGGAACACTATGGCTACACCTTC. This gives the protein CATSRDPREHYGYTF.

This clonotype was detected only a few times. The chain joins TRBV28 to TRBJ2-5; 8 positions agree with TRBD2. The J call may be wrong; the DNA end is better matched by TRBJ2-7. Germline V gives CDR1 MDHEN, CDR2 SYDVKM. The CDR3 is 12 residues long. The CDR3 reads CASSSGGDEQYF. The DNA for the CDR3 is TGTGCCAGCAGTTCCGGGGGGGACGAGCAGTACTTC.